This TCR beta chain was identified in a study of T cells expressing NK-cell markers. Study context: Underlying the TCR beta repertoires were sorted CD3+CD56+NKG2C+, CD3+CD56+NKG2C- and CD3+CD56-NKG2C+ T cells. In the group of eight sequenced donors, seven were HCMV-seropositive and one was seronegative. Regarding the study as a whole: The share of CD8+ T cells held by dominant NKG2C+ clonotypes was about 1.0-7.5% in about six donors. Once again these clonotypes came out on top in the CD3+CD56-NKG2C+ fraction of several donors.

From germline, CDR1 is SEHNR and CDR2 FQNEAQ (reference sequence). The CDR3 totals 14 residues. From the 5' RACE reads, TCRdb lists one entry per CDR3 protein and no DNA. The specimen's table records about half a million distinct CDR3 sequences. To note about this clonotype: The antigen remains unidentified.

The receptor was isolated from a woman aged 45 to 65 in good health. The gene calls are TRBV7-9 and TRBJ2-3; TCRdb lists TRBD1, though no DNA is available to test this call. Sequencing used blood T cells: a sorted CD56 or NKG2C T cell subset, CD4+ or CD8+ T cells, or bulk PBMC T cells (not recorded which). The CDR3 is CASSPGGLADTQYF.